A single sample gave rise to the 2 T cell receptor beta chains below, sequenced in a study of blood T cell repertoires in COVID-19. The data were produced by immunoSEQ multiplex PCR, yet TCRdb's version contains in-frame clones alone and is incomplete. Counted here are 270,000 or so clones, nearly 90% occurring once; the ten biggest clones make up approximately 10%. Sequencing input: peripheral blood. The receptors derive from a woman in her twenties or thirties with COVID-19, enrolled during active disease.

CDR3 nucleotide sequence: TGCGCCAGCAGCGCGGGACGGATCCAAGAGACCCAGTACTTC. Protein sequence: CASSAGRIQETQYF. This chain connects TRBV5-1 to TRBJ2-5, with D perhaps matching TRBD2 (6 bases). The CDR3 has 14 amino acids. The ends were cut back, 4 bases at V and 1 base at J, with 11 bases in the middle. Germline CDR1 is SGHRS and CDR2 is YFSETQ.

The V gene is TRBV2, the J gene TRBJ1-1, with a possible D match to TRBD1 (5 bases). The CDR3 totals 13 residues. Trimming took off 4 bases at V and 3 bases at J, with 9 bases between the two ends. The germline V gene has CDR1 SNHLY and CDR2 FYNNEI. The CDR3, as DNA: TGTGCCAGCAGTGCCAGGGTTTACACTGAAGCTTTCTTT. Residues: CASSARVYTEAFF.